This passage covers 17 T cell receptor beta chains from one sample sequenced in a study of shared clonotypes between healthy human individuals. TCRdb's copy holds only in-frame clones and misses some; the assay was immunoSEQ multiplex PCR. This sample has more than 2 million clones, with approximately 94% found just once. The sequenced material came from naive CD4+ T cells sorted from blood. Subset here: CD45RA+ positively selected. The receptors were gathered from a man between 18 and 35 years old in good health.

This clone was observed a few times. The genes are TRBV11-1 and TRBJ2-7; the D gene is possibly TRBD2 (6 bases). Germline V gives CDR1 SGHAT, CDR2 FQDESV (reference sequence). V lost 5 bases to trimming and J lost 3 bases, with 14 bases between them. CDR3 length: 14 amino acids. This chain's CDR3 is CASSGRTEYYEQYF. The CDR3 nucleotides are TGTGCCAGCAGCGGGAGGACGGAGTACTACGAGCAGTACTTC.

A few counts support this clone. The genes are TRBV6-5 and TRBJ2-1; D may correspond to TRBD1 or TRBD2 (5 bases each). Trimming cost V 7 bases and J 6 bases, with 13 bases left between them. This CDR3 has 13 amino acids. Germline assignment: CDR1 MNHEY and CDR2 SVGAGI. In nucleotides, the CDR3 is TGTGCCAGCAATCGGGCAGGGAGCAATGAGCAGTTCTTC. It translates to CASNRAGSNEQFF.

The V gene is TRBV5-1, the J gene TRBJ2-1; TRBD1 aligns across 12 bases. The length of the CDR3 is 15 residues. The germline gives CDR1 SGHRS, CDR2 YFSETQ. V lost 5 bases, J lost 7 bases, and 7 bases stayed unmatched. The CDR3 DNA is TGCGCCAGCAGATGGGGACAGGGGGCGCGGAATGAGCAGTTCTTC. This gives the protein CASRWGQGARNEQFF.

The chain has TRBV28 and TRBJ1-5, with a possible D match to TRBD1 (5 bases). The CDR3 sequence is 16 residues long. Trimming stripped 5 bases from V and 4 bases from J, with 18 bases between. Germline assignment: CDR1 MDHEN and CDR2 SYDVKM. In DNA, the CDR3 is TGTGCCAGCAGTACCTCCTGGAGGAGGGGTAATCAGCCCCAGCATTTT. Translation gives CASSTSWRRGNQPQHF. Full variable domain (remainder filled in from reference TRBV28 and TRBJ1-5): DVKVTQSSRYLVKRTGEKVFLECVQDMDHENMFWYRQDPGLGLRLIYFSYDVKMKEKGDIPEGYSVSREKKERFSLILESASTNQTSMYLCASSTSWRRGNQPQHFGDGTRLSIL.

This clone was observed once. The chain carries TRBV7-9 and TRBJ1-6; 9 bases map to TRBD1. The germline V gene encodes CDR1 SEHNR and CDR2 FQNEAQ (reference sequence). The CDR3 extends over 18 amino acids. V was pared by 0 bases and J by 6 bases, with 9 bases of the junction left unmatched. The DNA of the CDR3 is TGTGCCAGCAGCTTAGCGTGGCAAGAACAGGGGGCTAATTCACCCCTCCACTTT. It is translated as CASSLAWQEQGANSPLHF.

The CDR3 protein is CASSEYGTMNTEAFF. CDR3 coding DNA: TGTGCCAGCAGTGAATACGGGACAATGAACACTGAAGCTTTCTTT. The chain links TRBV6-1 to TRBJ1-1; perhaps TRBD1 as D (6 bases). Trimming pared 2 bases from V and 0 bases from J, leaving 10 bases between. The CDR3 is made up of 15 amino acids. From germline, CDR1 is MNHNS and CDR2 SASEGT.

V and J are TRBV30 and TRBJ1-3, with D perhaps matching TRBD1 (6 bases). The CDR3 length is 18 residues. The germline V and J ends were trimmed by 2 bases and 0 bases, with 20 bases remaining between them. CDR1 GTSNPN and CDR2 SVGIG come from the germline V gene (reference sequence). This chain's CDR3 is CAWSRTKGGGNSGNTIYF. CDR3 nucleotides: TGTGCCTGGAGTAGAACCAAAGGGGGGGGAAACTCTGGAAACACCATATATTTT.

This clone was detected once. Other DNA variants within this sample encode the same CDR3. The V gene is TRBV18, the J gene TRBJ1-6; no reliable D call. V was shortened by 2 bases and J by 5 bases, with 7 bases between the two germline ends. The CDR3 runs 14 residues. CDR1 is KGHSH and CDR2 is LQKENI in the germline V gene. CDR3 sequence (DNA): TGTGCCAGCTCACCATCACAGAATAATTCACCCCTCCACTTT. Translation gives CASSPSQNNSPLHF.

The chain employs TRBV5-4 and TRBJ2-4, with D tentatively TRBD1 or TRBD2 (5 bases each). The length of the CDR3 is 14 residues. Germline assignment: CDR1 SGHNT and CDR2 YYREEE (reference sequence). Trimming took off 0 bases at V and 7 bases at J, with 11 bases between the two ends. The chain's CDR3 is CASSLATGRNIQYF. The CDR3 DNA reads TGTGCCAGCAGCTTGGCTACGGGGCGGAACATTCAGTACTTC.

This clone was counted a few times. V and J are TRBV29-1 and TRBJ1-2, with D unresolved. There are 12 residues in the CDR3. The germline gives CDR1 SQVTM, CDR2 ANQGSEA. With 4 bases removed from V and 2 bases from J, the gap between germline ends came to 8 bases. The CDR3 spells CSVGDWNYGYTF. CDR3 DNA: TGCAGCGTTGGTGATTGGAACTATGGCTACACCTTC.

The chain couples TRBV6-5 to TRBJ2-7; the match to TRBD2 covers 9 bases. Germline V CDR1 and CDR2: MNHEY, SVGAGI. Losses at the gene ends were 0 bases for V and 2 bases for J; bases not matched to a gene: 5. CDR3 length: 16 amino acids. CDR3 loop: CASSYSTSGFTYEQYF. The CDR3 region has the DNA TGTGCCAGCAGTTACTCCACTAGCGGGTTCACCTACGAGCAGTACTTC.

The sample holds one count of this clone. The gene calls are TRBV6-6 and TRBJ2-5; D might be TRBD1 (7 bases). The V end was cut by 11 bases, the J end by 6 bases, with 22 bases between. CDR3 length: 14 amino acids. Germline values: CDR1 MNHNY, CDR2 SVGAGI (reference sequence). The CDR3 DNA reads TGTGCCGGCCTTACGATGACAGGGAGGCAGACCCAGTACTTC. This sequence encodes CAGLTMTGRQTQYF.

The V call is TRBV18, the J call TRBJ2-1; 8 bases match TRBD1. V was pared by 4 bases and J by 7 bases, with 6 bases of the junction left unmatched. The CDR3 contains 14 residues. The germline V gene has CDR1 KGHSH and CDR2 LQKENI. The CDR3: CASSLGQGLNEQFF. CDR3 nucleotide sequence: TGTGCCAGCTCACTTGGACAGGGATTGAATGAGCAGTTCTTC.

CDR3 sequence: CAITRAGSNTEAFF. The CDR3 DNA sequence: TGTGCCATCACGCGGGCAGGCTCGAACACTGAAGCTTTCTTT. This chain connects TRBV10-3 to TRBJ1-1; D not certain. Germline values: CDR1 ENHRY, CDR2 SYGVKD. The germline V and J ends were trimmed by 7 bases and 1 base, with 13 bases remaining between them. This CDR3 has 14 residues.

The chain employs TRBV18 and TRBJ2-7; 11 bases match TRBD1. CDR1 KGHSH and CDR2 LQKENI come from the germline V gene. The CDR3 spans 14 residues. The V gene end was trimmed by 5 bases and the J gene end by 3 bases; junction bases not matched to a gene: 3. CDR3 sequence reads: CASSGDRGIYEQYF. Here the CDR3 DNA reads TGTGCCAGCTCAGGGGACAGGGGGATCTACGAGCAGTACTTC.

CDR3 DNA: TGCAGCGTTGAAATTCAGGGTTGGACAGATACGCAGTATTTT. Its translation is CSVEIQGWTDTQYF. The chain couples TRBV29-1 to TRBJ2-3; a weak D match, TRBD1 (5 bases). There are 14 residues in the CDR3. V lost 2 bases, J lost 3 bases, and 12 bases lay in between. In germline, CDR1 is SQVTM, CDR2 ANQGSEA.

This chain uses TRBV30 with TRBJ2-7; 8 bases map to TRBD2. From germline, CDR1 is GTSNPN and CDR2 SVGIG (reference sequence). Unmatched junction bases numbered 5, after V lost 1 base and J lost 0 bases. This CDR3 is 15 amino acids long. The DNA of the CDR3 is TGTGCCTGGAGTGGGGCGGGGGGTAGCTCCTACGAGCAGTACTTC. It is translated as CAWSGAGGSSYEQYF.